This T cell receptor beta chain was observed in a study of blood T cell repertoires in COVID-19. The wider study: T cells, B-cell-depleted T cells, or PBMCs supplied cDNA or gDNA.

Method: immunoSEQ multiplex PCR; TCRdb's copy keeps in-frame clones and lacks some. Of 250,000 to 300,000 clones in the sample, around 79% are singletons; the top ten hold over 3%. The CDR3 is 12 residues long. Trimming cost V 5 bases and J 5 bases, with 6 bases left between them. Germline V gives CDR1 SNHLY, CDR2 FYNNEI. The sequence was obtained from a woman of 80 years or more with acute or convalescent COVID-19. The sample consisted of peripheral blood. This chain joins TRBV2 and TRBJ2-2; D gene unclear. CDR3 coding DNA: TGTGCCAGCAGTCGAGGAACCGGGGAGCTGTTTTTT. Its protein product is CASSRGTGELFF. The full variable domain, completed using reference TRBV2 and TRBJ2-2, is EPEVTQTPSHQVTQMGQEVILRCVPISNHLYFYWYRQILGQKVEFLVSFYNNEISEKSEIFDDQFSVERPDGSNFTLKIRSTKLEDSAMYFCASSRGTGELFFGEGSRLTVL.